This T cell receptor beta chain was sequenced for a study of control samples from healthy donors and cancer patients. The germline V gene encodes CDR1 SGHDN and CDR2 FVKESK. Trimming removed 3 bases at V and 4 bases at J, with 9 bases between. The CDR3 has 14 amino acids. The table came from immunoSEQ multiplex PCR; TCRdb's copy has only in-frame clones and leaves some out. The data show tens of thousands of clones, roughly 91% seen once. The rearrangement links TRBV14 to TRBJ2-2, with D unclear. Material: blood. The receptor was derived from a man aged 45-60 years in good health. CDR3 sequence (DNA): TGTGCCAGCAGCCAGTATGGCCTCACCGGGGAGCTGTTTTTT. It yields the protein CASSQYGLTGELFF.